The 15 T cell receptor beta chains presented below share a single source sample, sequenced in a study of blood T cell repertoires in COVID-19. TCRdb's copy holds only in-frame clones and misses some; the assay was immunoSEQ multiplex PCR. In the table there are under 150,000 clones, roughly 84% of which are singletons. Specimen: PBMCs or T cells enriched from blood (not recorded which). These receptors all stem from a woman between 45 and 60 years old who had been exposed to COVID-19.

The gene calls are TRBV5-1 and TRBJ2-2, with 7 bases that match TRBD1. Germline CDR1 reads SGHRS; CDR2 reads YFSETQ. This CDR3 is 15 amino acids long. V was clipped by 4 bases and J by 0 bases; unmatched bases: 3. The CDR3 sequence: CASSRDRANTGELFF. CDR3 DNA: TGCGCCAGCAGCCGGGACAGAGCGAACACCGGGGAGCTGTTTTTT.

The rearrangement uses TRBV6-2 or TRBV6-3 and TRBJ1-6, with 11 positions matching TRBD1. V lost 2 bases, J lost 9 bases, and 3 bases stayed unmatched. The CDR3 is 15 residues long. CDR1 MNHEY and CDR2 SVGEGT come from the germline V gene. Here the CDR3 reads CASSYGQGASSPLHF. CDR3 sequence (DNA): TGTGCCAGCAGTTACGGACAGGGGGCGAGTTCACCCCTCCACTTT.

The chain recombines TRBV10-3 with TRBJ2-3; 7 nucleotides match TRBD2. CDR3 length: 13 amino acids. Germline assignment: CDR1 ENHRY and CDR2 SYGVKD. V lost 6 bases, J lost 6 bases, and 6 bases stayed unmatched. The DNA for the CDR3 is TGTGCCATCAGCCCTCGGGGGGAGGATACGCAGTATTTT. Encoded protein: CAISPRGEDTQYF.

This chain links TRBV27 with TRBJ2-7; D not resolved. Between the trimmed V and J ends, which lost 3 bases and 0 bases, there was a span of 15 bases. CDR1 is MNHEY, CDR2 SMNVEV, per germline (reference sequence). CDR3 length: 16 amino acids. The CDR3 spells CASSFLSSGLSYEQYF. The CDR3, as DNA: TGTGCCAGCAGTTTCCTCTCTTCGGGTCTCTCCTACGAGCAGTACTTC.

The chain is built from TRBV7-2 and TRBJ1-1; D uncertain. The CDR3 runs 14 residues. V lost 1 base and J 7 bases, leaving 13 bases between the germline ends. CDR1 is SGHTA, CDR2 FQGNSA, per germline. The CDR3 loop is CASSLEFTQVEAFF. In DNA, the CDR3 is TGTGCCAGCAGCTTAGAGTTCACTCAGGTTGAAGCTTTCTTT.

Only a few counts were recorded for this clone. The genes are TRBV11-3 and TRBJ2-1, with a tentative D call TRBD2 (6 bases). This CDR3 is 15 amino acids long. Germline V gene data show CDR1 as SGHNT and CDR2 as YENEEA. V gave up 5 bases and J gave up 5 bases, with 16 bases separating them. Written as DNA, the CDR3 is TGTGCCAGCAGCACCGCCGGGACTGCAAACAATGAGCAGTTCTTC. It is translated as CASSTAGTANNEQFF.

The V call is TRBV9, the J call TRBJ2-1; 13 nucleotides line up with TRBD2. The CDR3 length is 17 residues. The V gene's germline CDR1 is SGDLS and CDR2 YYNGEE. The ends lost 4 bases at V and 6 bases at J; junction bases unmatched: 10. The CDR3 coding sequence is TGTGCCAGCAGCCACCCCGGGACTAGCGGGACATTCAATGAGCAGTTCTTC. It encodes CASSHPGTSGTFNEQFF. The full variable domain, its missing parts supplied by reference TRBV9 and TRBJ2-1, is DSGVTQTPKHLITATGQRVTLRCSPRSGDLSVYWYQQSLDQGLQFLIQYYNGEERAKGNILERFSAQQFPDLHSELNLSSLELGDSALYFCASSHPGTSGTFNEQFFGPGTRLTVL.

V and J are TRBV21-1 and TRBJ2-7; TRBD2 was called by the table and not checked on the DNA. TRBV21-1 represents a pseudogene. The CDR3 runs 20 residues. CDR3 bases: TGTGCCAGCAGCAAAGAGGGGCGCCTAGCGGGAGAAAAAGGGACCTACGAGCAGTACTTC. Amino acids: CASSKEGRLAGEKGTYEQYF.

This clone was detected only once. The J gene is TRBJ1-2, the V gene TRBV20-1; 10 bases line up with TRBD1. Germline V gene data show CDR1 as DFQATT and CDR2 as SNEGSKA (reference sequence). With V trimmed by 7 bases and J by 8 bases, 4 bases remained unmatched. CDR3 length: 11 residues. CDR3 loop: CSVGTGEGYTF. The CDR3 coding sequence is TGCAGTGTAGGGACAGGGGAGGGCTACACCTTC.

CDR3 sequence reads: CASSYNSNTEAFF. CDR3 nucleotides: TGTGCCAGCAGTTATAACTCAAACACTGAAGCTTTCTTT. This chain uses TRBV6-5 with TRBJ1-1, with D uncertain. Germline V gives CDR1 MNHEY, CDR2 SVGAGI. This CDR3 contains 13 residues. V was trimmed by 3 bases and J by 2 bases, leaving 7 bases between them.

This clone appeared once. The chain has TRBV4-1 and TRBJ1-5; D is undetermined. Trimming stripped 4 bases from V and 4 bases from J, with 14 bases between. Germline CDR1 reads MGHRA; CDR2 reads YSYEKL. CDR3 length: 15 amino acids. DNA for the CDR3: TGCGCCAGCAGCCGAATCGGACTAGAGAATCAGCCCCAGCATTTT. As protein: CASSRIGLENQPQHF.

This clone has a handful of counts. The CDR3 DNA follows: TGTGCCAGCAGGCCACAGGGAACTGAAGCTTTCTTT. This gives the protein CASRPQGTEAFF. The chain links TRBV12-3 or TRBV12-4 to TRBJ1-1; possibly TRBD1 for D (6 bases). The CDR3 is made up of 12 amino acids. The germline V and J ends were trimmed by 6 bases and 5 bases, with 10 bases remaining between them.

V and J are TRBV19 and TRBJ2-5; 8 positions agree with TRBD1. The V and J ends lost 5 bases and 2 bases, in that order; junction bases with no gene match: 7. The CDR3 has 15 amino acids. CDR1 and CDR2 from the germline V gene are LNHDA and SQIVND (reference sequence). Here the CDR3 DNA reads TGTGCCAGTAGTCTGCACCGGACAGGGCAAGAGACCCAGTACTTC. Encoded protein: CASSLHRTGQETQYF.

The chain is built from TRBV19 and TRBJ1-2, with TRBD1 as a possible D gene (5 bases). V was shortened by 5 bases and J by 4 bases, with 11 bases between the two germline ends. The CDR3 covers 13 residues. Germline lookup yields CDR1 LNHDA and CDR2 SQIVND (reference sequence). The CDR3 nucleotides are TGTGCCAGTAGTCTGACAGTTAGCTATGGCTACACCTTC. Amino acids: CASSLTVSYGYTF.

This clone was counted only a few times. J is TRBJ2-7 and V is TRBV4-3; TRBD2 aligns across 8 bases. Trimming removed 0 bases from V and 1 base from J; junction bases left unmatched: 2. The germline CDR1 and CDR2 sequences are LGHNA and YSLEER. This CDR3 region has 15 residues. The CDR3 loop is CASSQEGTSSYEQYF. DNA of the CDR3: TGCGCCAGCAGCCAAGAAGGGACTAGTTCCTACGAGCAGTACTTC.